The entry below gives a single T cell receptor (beta chain) sequence along with its context. The conserved final phenylalanine or tryptophan is absent from the CDR3, which likely points to a read error. The DNA is omitted, as the CDR3 cannot be located on it reliably, and the CDR3 follows TCRdb's listing. From germline, CDR1 is LGHNT and CDR2 FRNRAP. The CDR3 length equals 9 residues, ends included. The assay was immunoSEQ multiplex PCR, and TCRdb's table has in-frame clones only and misses some. The data hold over 110,000 clones, with 80% to 90% observed a single time. The record originates from a study of T cell responses to AZD1222 COVID-19 vaccine.

The sequences come from peripheral blood, collected on day 0 of AZD1222 vaccination. This TCR was sampled from an adult in good health. The chain recombines TRBV12-5 with TRBJ1-3. The CDR3 loop reads CASGLTSGE.